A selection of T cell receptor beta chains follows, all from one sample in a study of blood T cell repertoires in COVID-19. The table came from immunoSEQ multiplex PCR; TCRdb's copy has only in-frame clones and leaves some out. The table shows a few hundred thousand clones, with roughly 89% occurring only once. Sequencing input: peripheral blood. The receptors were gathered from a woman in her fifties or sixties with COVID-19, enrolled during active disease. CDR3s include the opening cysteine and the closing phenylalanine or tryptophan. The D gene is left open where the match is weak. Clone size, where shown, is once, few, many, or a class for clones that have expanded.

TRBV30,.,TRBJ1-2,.,CAWSVGRGNGYTF,TGTGCCTGGAGTGTTGGTCGGGGGAATGGCTACACCTTC
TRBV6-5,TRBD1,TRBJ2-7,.,CASRQQGASYEQYF,TGTGCCAGCAGACAACAGGGGGCTTCCTACGAGCAGTACTTC
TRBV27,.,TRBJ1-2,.,CACGEGVSYGYTF,TGTGCCTGCGGTGAGGGGGTTTCCTATGGCTACACCTTC
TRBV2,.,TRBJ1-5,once,CASSAGGASNQPQHF,TGTGCCAGCAGTGCGGGGGGGGCTAGCAATCAGCCCCAGCATTTT
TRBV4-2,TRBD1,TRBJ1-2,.,CASSQEARTGVGGYTF,TGTGCCAGCAGCCAGGAGGCACGGACAGGGGTGGGCGGCTACACCTTC
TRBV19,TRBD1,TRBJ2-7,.,CASSINTGADDEQYF,TGTGCCAGTAGTATTAATACAGGGGCGGACGACGAGCAGTACTTC
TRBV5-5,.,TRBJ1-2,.,CASSAVDRPYYGYTF,TGTGCCAGCAGCGCAGTTGACAGGCCGTACTATGGCTACACCTTC
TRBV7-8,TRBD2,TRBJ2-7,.,CASSLASGGAYEQYF,TGTGCCAGCAGCTTAGCTAGCGGGGGGGCCTACGAGCAGTACTTC
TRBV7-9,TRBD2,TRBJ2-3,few,CASSLHLLAGADTQYF,TGTGCCAGCAGCCTTCACCTTCTAGCGGGGGCAGATACGCAGTATTTT
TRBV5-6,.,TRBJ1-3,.,CASSPAGGIKPGNTIYF,TGTGCCAGCAGCCCGGCCGGGGGAATAAAGCCTGGAAACACCATATATTTT
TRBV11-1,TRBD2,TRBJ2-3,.,CASSSGTSEGDTQYF,TGTGCCAGCAGCTCGGGGACTAGCGAGGGAGATACGCAGTATTTT
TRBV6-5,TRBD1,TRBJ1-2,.,CASSYSVRGRDGYTF,TGTGCCAGCAGTTACTCAGTCAGGGGGCGGGACGGCTACACCTTC
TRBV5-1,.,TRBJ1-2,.,CASSFEGAEKNYGYTF,TGCGCCAGCAGCTTCGAAGGGGCCGAGAAGAACTATGGCTACACCTTC
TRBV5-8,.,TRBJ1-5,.,CASSLDRRNQPQHF,TGTGCCAGCAGCCTCGACAGGCGGAATCAGCCCCAGCATTTT
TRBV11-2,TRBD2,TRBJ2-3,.,CASSLGPRGLAGFVDTQYF,TGTGCCAGCAGCTTAGGCCCTAGGGGACTAGCGGGGTTCGTGGATACGCAGTATTTT
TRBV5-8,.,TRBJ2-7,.,CASSLYRGHNSYEQYF,TGTGCCAGCAGCTTATATCGGGGACACAATTCCTACGAGCAGTACTTC
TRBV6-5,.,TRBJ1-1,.,CASSGRTANTEAFF,TGTGCCAGCAGCGGGAGGACAGCAAACACTGAAGCTTTCTTT
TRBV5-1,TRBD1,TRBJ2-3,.,CASSLGGQVTDTQYF,TGCGCCAGCAGCCTGGGGGGACAGGTAACAGATACGCAGTATTTT
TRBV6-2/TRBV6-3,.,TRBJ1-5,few,CASSRREGNNQPQHF,TGTGCCAGCAGTCGCCGAGAGGGTAATAATCAGCCCCAGCATTTT
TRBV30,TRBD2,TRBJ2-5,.,CAWTSFLAGGRETQYF,TGTGCCTGGACCAGTTTTCTAGCGGGGGGAAGAGAGACCCAGTACTTC
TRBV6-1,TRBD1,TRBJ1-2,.,CASSEGTGYGYTF,TGTGCCAGCAGTGAAGGGACAGGCTATGGCTACACCTTC
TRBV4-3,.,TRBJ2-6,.,CASSQVGVLGVSGANVLTF,TGCGCCAGCAGCCAAGTAGGAGTTCTCGGCGTCTCTGGGGCCAACGTCCTGACTTTC
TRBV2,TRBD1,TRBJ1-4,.,CASLQGVTNEKLFF,TGTGCCAGCCTTCAGGGGGTGACTAATGAAAAACTGTTTTTT
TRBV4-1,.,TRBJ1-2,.,CASSQDETLVGGYTF,TGCGCCAGCAGCCAAGATGAGACGCTCGTCGGGGGCTACACCTTC
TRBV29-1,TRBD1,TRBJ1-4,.,CSVSDRDTDPLFF,TGCAGCGTCTCCGACAGGGATACTGACCCCCTGTTTTTT
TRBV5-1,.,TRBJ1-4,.,CASSLFSPSTNEKLFF,TGCGCCAGCAGCTTGTTCAGTCCATCAACTAATGAAAAACTGTTTTTT
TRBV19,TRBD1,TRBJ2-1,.,CASTPGQASYNEQFF,TGTGCCAGTACCCCCGGACAGGCCTCCTACAATGAGCAGTTCTTC
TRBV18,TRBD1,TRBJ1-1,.,CASSPYGQENTEAFF,TGTGCCAGCTCACCATACGGACAGGAGAACACTGAAGCTTTCTTT
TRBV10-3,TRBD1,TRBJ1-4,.,CAITGGREEKLFF,TGTGCCATCACAGGGGGCAGGGAGGAAAAACTGTTTTTT
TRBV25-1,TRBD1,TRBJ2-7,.,CASSEPPGQGPSEQYF,TGTGCCAGCAGTGAGCCTCCGGGACAGGGCCCCAGCGAGCAGTACTTC
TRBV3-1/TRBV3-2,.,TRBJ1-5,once,CASSQGHSNQPQHF,TGTGCCAGCAGCCAAGGGCATAGCAATCAGCCCCAGCATTTT
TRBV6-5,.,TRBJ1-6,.,CASSPEDYNSPLHF,TGTGCCAGCAGCCCGGAGGATTATAATTCACCCCTCCACTTT
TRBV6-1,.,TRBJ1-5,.,CASSGGRGYFRGNQPQHF,TGTGCCAGCAGTGGTGGGCGGGGGTACTTTAGGGGCAATCAGCCCCAGCATTTT
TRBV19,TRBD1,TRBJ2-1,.,CASTLDRGVPNEQFF,TGTGCCAGTACCCTGGACAGGGGCGTCCCCAATGAGCAGTTCTTC